The next 32 T cell receptor beta chains were all read from a single sample in a study of tumor-infiltrating lymphocytes in primary liver carcinoma. Reverse transcription of approximately 520 ng total RNA with a constant-region primer produced TCR beta cDNA. Researchers made the TCR beta libraries by running three nested multiplex PCR rounds with slightly modified ARM-PCR. With TRBV1-TRBV30 forward primers and a C-beta reverse primer, the first two PCR rounds were run for roughly 10 cycles each. TCRdb independently ran MiXCR on the multiplex PCR reads; one entry per CDR3 protein. The profile covers approximately 76,000 distinct CDR3 sequences, with 70% to 80% appearing a single time and roughly an eighth taken by the ten largest. Without any cell sorting, roughly 18-30 mg of bulk tissue yielded co-extracted RNA and DNA. The sequencing input was liver tumor tissue from sampling region 4. The subset: tumor region T4, right-lateral pole. All receptors come from a woman aged 60 to 75 with primary liver carcinoma and hepatitis B virus infection.

Comments on this clonotype: This sequence may be a read error, since a much larger clone differs from it by one base. V gene TRBV6-4 combines with J gene TRBJ2-1; 14 bases line up with TRBD2. This CDR3 has 15 amino acids. Germline CDR1 reads MRHNA; CDR2 reads SNTAGT. J gave up 6 bases and V 2 bases, and 0 bases lay outside the gene matches. The CDR3 spells CASSDGTSGGNEQFF. The CDR3 DNA reads as TGTGCCAGCAGTGACGGGACTAGCGGGGGCAATGAGCAGTTCTTC.

Note on this clonotype: One end of the junction fails to match germline, which may point to a read error. The V gene is TRBV5-6, the J gene TRBJ2-7; D is possibly TRBD1 (5 bases). The CDR3 covers 16 residues. From germline, CDR1 is SGHDT and CDR2 YYEEEE. DNA for the CDR3: TGTGTCAGCAGCCCTAACTTGGGGCTCAGCTCCTACGTGCAGTACTTC. Protein: CVSSPNLGLSSYVQYF.

The chain joins TRBV7-9 to TRBJ2-6, with 7 positions matching TRBD2. V dropped 5 bases and J dropped 3; count of bases not matched to a gene: 4. This CDR3 spans 15 amino acids. Germline CDR1 and CDR2: SEHNR and FQNEAQ (reference sequence). The CDR3 sequence is CASSKAGSGANVLTF. The CDR3, as DNA: TGTGCCAGCAGCAAAGCGGGGAGTGGGGCCAACGTCCTGACTTTC.

On this clonotype itself: A much bigger clone sits one base away, suggesting this may be a read error. This chain connects TRBV13 to TRBJ2-5; maybe TRBD1 (6 bases). Germline assignment: CDR1 PRHDT and CDR2 FYEKMQ (reference sequence). The CDR3 consists of 12 residues. Trimming took off 8 bases at V and 6 bases at J, with 13 bases between the two ends. CDR3 DNA sequence: TGTGCCAGCGGCTACAGGGTAAAGACCCAGTACTTC. Protein product: CASGYRVKTQYF.

About this clonotype: Likely a read error: the CDR3 ends without its conserved phenylalanine or tryptophan. V is TRBV6-5 and J is TRBJ1-2; D uncertain. CDR3 length: 14 residues. Germline CDR1 is MNHEY and CDR2 is SVGAGI. V dropped 6 bases and J dropped 8 bases, with 19 bases sitting between them. CDR3 in DNA: TGTGCCAGCAGGGAATCAGTTCGGGCTAAGGGCTACACCTCC. Translation gives CASRESVRAKGYTS.

The chain links TRBV12-3 or TRBV12-4 to TRBJ1-5; D uncertain. This CDR3 is 14 amino acids long. The ends were cut back, 6 bases at V and 5 bases at J, with 14 bases in the middle. The CDR3 here is CASSIGMFDQPQHF. CDR3 in DNA: TGTGCCAGCAGCATCGGCATGTTCGATCAGCCCCAGCATTTT.

This clonotype was seen at least ten times. V gene TRBV10-1 combines with J gene TRBJ2-2; D remains ambiguous. With 4 bases removed from V and 6 bases from J, the gap between germline ends came to 12 bases. CDR3 length: 14 residues. The germline V gene has CDR1 WNHNN and CDR2 SYGVQD (reference sequence). This chain's CDR3 is CASSGPAEPGELFF. The DNA of the CDR3 is TGCGCCAGCAGTGGCCCCGCGGAACCCGGGGAGCTGTTTTTT.

About this clonotype itself: Since the CDR3 does not end with the conserved phenylalanine or tryptophan, this likely comes from a read error. It is unclear where the CDR3 begins or ends on the DNA, so no DNA is shown, and the CDR3 is as TCRdb lists it. The J gene is TRBJ2-6, the V gene TRBV6-2 or TRBV6-3; the D call in the table, TRBD1, was not verified against the DNA. Ends included, the CDR3 has 14 residues. Germline assignment: CDR1 MNHEY and CDR2 SVGEGT. The CDR3 spells CASAPLPPANVPTL.

The chain joins TRBV11-2 to TRBJ2-3, with a possible D match to TRBD1 (5 bases). Trimming left V 11 bases short and J 1 base short, with 19 bases between. Germline V gene sequence: CDR1 SGHAT, CDR2 FQNNGV. The CDR3 contains 15 residues. CDR3 amino acids: CADSLGTRGTDTQYF. The CDR3 nucleotides are TGTGCCGACAGCTTAGGAACGAGAGGCACAGATACGCAGTATTTT.

The V call is TRBV6-1, the J call TRBJ2-1; D is uncertain. V lost 6 bases to trimming and J lost 3 bases, with 12 bases between them. The V gene's germline CDR1 is MNHNS and CDR2 SASEGT. This CDR3 has 14 residues. The CDR3 sequence is CASRNGSLYNEQFF. The CDR3 DNA reads as TGTGCCAGCAGGAACGGGTCCCTCTACAATGAGCAGTTCTTC.

This clonotype was recorded many times. The genes are TRBV19 and TRBJ2-2; D is perhaps TRBD1 (5 bases). CDR3 length: 14 amino acids. Germline CDR1 reads LNHDA; CDR2 reads SQIVND (reference sequence). Trimming pared 8 bases from V and 2 bases from J, leaving 12 bases between. The CDR3 nucleotides read TGTGCCAGTCAACCCCAGGGTAACACCGGGGAGCTGTTTTTT. It specifies CASQPQGNTGELFF.

About this clonotype itself: One end of the junction varies from germline; a read error may be responsible. The chain employs TRBV6-1 and TRBJ1-5; D gene unclear. The CDR3 has 13 amino acids. CDR1 and CDR2 from the germline V gene are MNHNS and SASEGT. CDR3 protein: CASSETGAQPQNF. The DNA of the CDR3 is TGTGCTAGCAGTGAAACGGGCGCTCAGCCCCAGAATTTT.

As concerns this clonotype: As the CDR3 is not closed by the conserved phenylalanine or tryptophan, this likely results from a read error. CDR3: CASSLGAGYNSSLHL. DNA for the CDR3: TGTGCCAGCAGTTTAGGGGCAGGTTATAATTCATCCCTCCACCTT. The chain has TRBV12-3 or TRBV12-4 and TRBJ1-6; D gene ambiguous. The CDR3 contains 15 residues.

Worth noting for this clonotype: The junction departs from the called germline gene at one end, perhaps through a read error. CDR3 nucleotide sequence: TGTGTCAGCAGTTACGGGGCGGCGGATGAGAAACTGTTTTTT. Its translation: CVSSYGAADEKLFF. This sequence joins TRBV6-6 and TRBJ1-4; D may be TRBD1 (5 bases). The germline V gene has CDR1 MNHNY and CDR2 SVGAGI (reference sequence). CDR3 size: 14 residues.

Turning to this clonotype: One end of the junction varies from germline; a read error may be responsible. This chain joins TRBV11-2 and TRBJ2-7, with 9 bases that match TRBD1. CDR1 is SGHAT and CDR2 is FQNNGV in the germline V gene. The CDR3 is 15 residues long. The CDR3 coding sequence is TGTGCCAGTAGCTTACGATGGACAGGGGAAAAGGAGCAGTACTTC. This codes for CASSLRWTGEKEQYF. The whole variable domain, filled in from reference TRBV11-2 and TRBJ2-7, reads EAGVAQSPRYKIIEKRQSVAFWCNPISGHATLYWYQQILGQGPKLLIQFQNNGVVDDSQLPKDRFSAERLKGVDSTLKIQPAKLEDSAVYLCASSLRWTGEKEQYFGPGTRLTVT.

This clonotype has a count of ten or more. This chain uses TRBV7-8 with TRBJ2-3, with TRBD2 matching 8 bases. The CDR3 totals 16 residues. Germline V CDR1 and CDR2: SGHVS, FQNEAQ. V shed 5 bases and J 2 bases; nucleotides not matched to a gene: 9. The CDR3 protein is CASSRAGGLITDTQYF. Written as DNA, the CDR3 is TGTGCCAGCAGCCGGGCGGGAGGCCTCATCACAGATACGCAGTATTTT.

Comment on this clonotype: Since the CDR3 does not end with the conserved phenylalanine or tryptophan, this likely comes from a read error. The chain is built from TRBV4-1 and TRBJ2-7; D is unclear. This CDR3 comprises 15 residues. Trimming shortened V by 3 bases and J by 4 bases, and 16 bases separated the two germline ends. CDR1 MGHRA and CDR2 YSYEKL come from the germline V gene. CDR3 residues: CASSQSNRRKYEQYY. The CDR3 bases are TGCGCCAGCAGCCAGTCTAACCGGAGAAAATACGAGCAGTACTAC.

As regards this clonotype: The junction differs from germline at one of its ends, possibly a read error. The rearrangement joins TRBV6-6 to TRBJ1-5; 7 bases match TRBD2. TRBJ2-3 explains the end of the DNA better; the J call may be wrong. Germline V lookup: CDR1 MNHNY, CDR2 SVGAGI (reference sequence). CDR3 length: 18 residues. CDR3 DNA: TGTGTCAGCAGTTACTCGCCGGAACTCGGGGGGATCAATAAGCCCCAGTATTTT. This codes for CVSSYSPELGGINKPQYF.

On this clonotype: This is likely a read error, given that the CDR3 carries no conserved phenylalanine or tryptophan at its end. This rearrangement joins TRBV12-3 or TRBV12-4 to TRBJ2-5; 7 positions agree with TRBD2. J was trimmed by 10 bases and V by 6 bases; bases with no gene match: 23. The CDR3 covers 17 residues. The CDR3, as DNA: TGTGCCAGCAGAAGACTAGTGGGAGGGCAAAGAGTAGAAGACCAGTACTCC. Translated, it gives CASRRLVGGQRVEDQYS.

As regards this clonotype: At one end, the junction sequence differs from germline, possibly due to a read error. The chain uses TRBV28 and TRBJ2-4, with D perhaps TRBD2 (7 bases). From germline, CDR1 is MDHEN and CDR2 SYDVKM. The CDR3 is made up of 14 amino acids. CDR3 nucleotides: TGTGACAGCAGAAAGGGGGGGTCGGGAAACATTCAGCACTTC. Translated: CDSRKGGSGNIQHF.

On this clonotype itself: The junction departs from germline at one end; a sequencing error may be responsible. The chain couples TRBV6-6 to TRBJ2-2, with TRBD2 matching 13 bases. From germline, CDR1 is MNHNY and CDR2 SVGAGI (reference sequence). The CDR3 loop spans 16 amino acids. This chain's CDR3 is CASSSTGLAGTGELFF. CDR3 nucleotides: TGTGCCAGCAGTTCCACGGGACTAGCGGGAACAGGGGAGTTGTTTTTT.

For this clonotype: With a much larger clone just one base away, this may be a read error. The chain couples TRBV7-9 to TRBJ1-1; 7 bases agree with TRBD1. The CDR3 covers 13 residues. Per germline, CDR1 SEHNR and CDR2 FQNEAQ (reference sequence). CDR3 in amino acids: CTSSIREDREAFF. DNA of the CDR3: TGTACCAGCAGCATTAGGGAAGACAGGGAGGCTTTCTTT.

Regarding this clonotype: At one end the junction does not follow the germline gene, possibly because of a read error. The chain recombines TRBV11-1 with TRBJ2-6; D is tentatively TRBD1 or TRBD2 (6 bases each). The CDR3 is 17 residues long. The germline gives CDR1 SGHAT, CDR2 FQDESV (reference sequence). CDR3 DNA sequence: TGTGCCAGCAGCATAGCGGACAGTTCCTCAGGGGCCAACGTCCTGACTTTC. Its protein is CASSIADSSSGANVLTF.

The chain carries TRBV7-9 and TRBJ2-7; no clear D gene. V was cut by 5 bases and J by 6 bases, with 14 bases left in between. The CDR3 is 13 amino acids. Germline CDR1 and CDR2: SEHNR and FQNEAQ (reference sequence). The CDR3 DNA reads as TGTGCCAGCAGCCCCCCCCCAGAGATCGAGCAGTACTTC. Translated, it gives CASSPPPEIEQYF.

The rearrangement links TRBV11-2 to TRBJ2-2; TRBD2 is a possible D gene (5 bases). V was clipped by 5 bases and J by 7 bases, with 11 bases between them. Germline CDR1 is SGHAT and CDR2 is FQNNGV. The CDR3 spans 13 residues. The CDR3 protein is CASSIRAGGELFF. CDR3 DNA sequence: TGTGCCAGCAGCATTAGGGCGGGCGGGGAGCTGTTTTTT.

As for this clonotype: At one boundary the junction diverges from the germline segment, which might be a read error. The chain couples TRBV7-9 to TRBJ1-2, with 8 bases fitting TRBD1. The germline gives CDR1 SEHNR, CDR2 FQNEAQ (reference sequence). This CDR3 is built from 15 residues. CDR3 nucleotides: TGCGCCGGCAGCTTATCCGCGACAGGGGAGGATGGCTACACCTTC. Its translation: CAGSLSATGEDGYTF.

The chain joins TRBV12-3 or TRBV12-4 to TRBJ2-3; maybe TRBD1 (6 bases). The CDR3 extends over 13 amino acids. Here the CDR3 reads CISRGQFADTQYF. For the CDR3, the DNA is TGTATCAGCAGAGGACAGTTCGCAGATACGCAGTATTTT.

The V gene is TRBV29-1, the J gene TRBJ2-5, with 7 nucleotides matching TRBD1. Per germline, CDR1 SQVTM and CDR2 ANQGSEA. The CDR3 has 15 amino acids. Trimming cost V 6 bases and J 1 base; bases outside gene matches: 11. CDR3 nucleotide sequence: TGCAGCGTAACCACAGGGGAGATTGCCCAAGAGACCCAGTACTTC. It translates to CSVTTGEIAQETQYF. The whole variable domain, filled in from reference TRBV29-1 and TRBJ2-5, reads SAVISQKPSRDICQRGTSLTIQCQVDSQVTMMFWYRQQPGQSLTLIATANQGSEATYESGFVIDKFPISRPNLTFSTLTVSNMSPEDSSIYLCSVTTGEIAQETQYFGPGTRLLVL.

In this sample, this clonotype turned up many times. The gene calls are TRBV28 and TRBJ2-7; D is perhaps TRBD2 (6 bases). Germline assignment: CDR1 MDHEN and CDR2 SYDVKM. V was cut by 6 bases and J by 5 bases, with 29 bases left in between. This CDR3 is built from 18 residues. CDR3 DNA: TGTGCCAGCAGCCTATCCGAGTGGGGGAACCCTGGGGGGAACGAGCAGTACTTC. Translation: CASSLSEWGNPGGNEQYF.

This clonotype was counted ten times or more. The chain couples TRBV28 to TRBJ2-3, with 11 nucleotides matching TRBD2. Germline V gene sequence: CDR1 MDHEN, CDR2 SYDVKM. CDR3 length: 15 residues. V gave up 2 bases and J gave up 4 bases; unmatched junction bases: 2. CDR3 protein: CASSLLAGGADTQYF. CDR3 nucleotides: TGTGCCAGCAGTTTACTAGCGGGAGGCGCAGATACGCAGTATTTT.

This clonotype was found a few times. The V gene is TRBV19, the J gene TRBJ2-1; the match to TRBD2 covers 10 bases. The germline V gene encodes CDR1 LNHDA and CDR2 SQIVND (reference sequence). With 6 bases clipped from V and 8 bases from J, the junction kept 4 bases outside the gene matches. This CDR3 has 13 amino acids. CDR3 sequence reads: CASREREGHEQFF. CDR3 DNA: TGTGCCAGTAGGGAGCGGGAGGGCCATGAGCAGTTCTTC.

Points on this clonotype: Germline is not matched at one junction end, which may reflect a read error. The chain has TRBV5-4 and TRBJ2-3; D might be TRBD2 (7 bases). Germline loops: CDR1 SGHNT, CDR2 YYREEE (reference sequence). This CDR3 is 15 amino acids long. The CDR3 bases are TGTGCCAGCAGCCAAGGACAGACTAGCATAGATACACAGTATTTT. Its protein product is CASSQGQTSIDTQYF. Complete variable domain (other parts from reference TRBV5-4 and TRBJ2-3): ETGVTQSPTHLIKTRGQQVTLRCSSQSGHNTVSWYQQALGQGPQFIFQYYREEENGRGNFPPRFSGLQFPNYSSELNVNALELDDSALYLCASSQGQTSIDTQYFGPGTRLTVL.